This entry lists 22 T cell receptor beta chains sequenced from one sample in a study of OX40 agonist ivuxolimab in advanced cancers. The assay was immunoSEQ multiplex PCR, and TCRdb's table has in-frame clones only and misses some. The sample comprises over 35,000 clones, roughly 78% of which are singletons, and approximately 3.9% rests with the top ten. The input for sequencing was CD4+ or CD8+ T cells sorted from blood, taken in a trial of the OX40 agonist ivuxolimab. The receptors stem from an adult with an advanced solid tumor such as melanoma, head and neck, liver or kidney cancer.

In DNA form, the CDR3 reads TGTGCCTGGATGGGTCAAACAGCAACTTACTACGAGCAGTACTTC. This sequence encodes CAWMGQTATYYEQYF. The rearrangement links TRBV30 to TRBJ2-7; unclear D gene. The V end lost 4 bases, the J end lost 3 bases, and 19 bases lay between the germline ends. The CDR3 covers 15 residues. Germline V gene data show CDR1 as GTSNPN and CDR2 as SVGIG (reference sequence).

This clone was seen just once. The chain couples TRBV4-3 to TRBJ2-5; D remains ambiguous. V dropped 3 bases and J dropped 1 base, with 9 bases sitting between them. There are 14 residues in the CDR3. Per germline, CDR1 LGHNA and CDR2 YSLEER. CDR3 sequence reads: CASSQSQGQETQYF. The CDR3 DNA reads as TGCGCCAGCAGCCAGTCACAAGGCCAAGAGACCCAGTACTTC.

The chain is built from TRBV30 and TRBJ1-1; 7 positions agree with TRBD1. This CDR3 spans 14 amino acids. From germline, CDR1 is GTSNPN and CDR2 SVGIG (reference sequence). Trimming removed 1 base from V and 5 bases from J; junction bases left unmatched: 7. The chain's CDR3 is CAWSGPPRGTEAFF. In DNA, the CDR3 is TGTGCCTGGAGTGGCCCCCCCAGGGGGACTGAAGCTTTCTTT. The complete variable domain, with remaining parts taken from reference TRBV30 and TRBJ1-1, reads SQTIHQWPATLVQPVGSPLSLECTVEGTSNPNLYWYRQAAGRGLQLLFYSVGIGQISSEVPQNLSASRPQDRQFILSSKKLLLSDSGFYLCAWSGPPRGTEAFFGQGTRLTVV.

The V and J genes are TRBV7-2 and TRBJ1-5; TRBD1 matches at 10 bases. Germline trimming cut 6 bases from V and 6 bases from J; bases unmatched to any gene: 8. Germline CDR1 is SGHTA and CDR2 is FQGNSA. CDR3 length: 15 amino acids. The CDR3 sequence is CASRATGGPVQPQHF. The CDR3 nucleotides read TGTGCCAGCAGAGCGACAGGGGGCCCAGTTCAGCCCCAGCATTTT.

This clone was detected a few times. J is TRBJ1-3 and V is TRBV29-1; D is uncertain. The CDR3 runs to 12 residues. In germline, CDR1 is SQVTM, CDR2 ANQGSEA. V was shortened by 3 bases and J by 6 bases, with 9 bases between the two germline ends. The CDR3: CSVEIALNTIYF. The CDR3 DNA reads TGCAGCGTTGAGATTGCGTTAAACACCATATATTTT.

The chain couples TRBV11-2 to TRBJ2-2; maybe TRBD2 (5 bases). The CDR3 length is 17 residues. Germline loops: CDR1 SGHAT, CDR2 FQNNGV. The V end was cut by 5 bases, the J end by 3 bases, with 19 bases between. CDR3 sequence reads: CASSPLASGGHTGELFF. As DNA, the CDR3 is TGTGCCAGCAGCCCCCTTGCCAGCGGAGGTCACACCGGGGAGCTGTTTTTT.

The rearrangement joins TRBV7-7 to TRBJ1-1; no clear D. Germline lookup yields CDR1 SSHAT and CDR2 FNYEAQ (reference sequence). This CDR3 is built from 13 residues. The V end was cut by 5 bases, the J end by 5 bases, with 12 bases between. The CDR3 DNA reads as TGTGCCAGCAGCCAAGCCCGTGGTACTGAAGCTTTCTTT. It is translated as CASSQARGTEAFF.

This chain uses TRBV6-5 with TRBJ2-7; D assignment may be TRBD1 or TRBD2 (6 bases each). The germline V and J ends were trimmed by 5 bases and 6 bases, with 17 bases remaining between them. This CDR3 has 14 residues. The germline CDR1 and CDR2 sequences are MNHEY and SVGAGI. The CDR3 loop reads CASSTPRRGAEQYF. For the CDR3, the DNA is TGTGCCAGCAGTACCCCCCGGAGGGGGGCCGAGCAGTACTTC.

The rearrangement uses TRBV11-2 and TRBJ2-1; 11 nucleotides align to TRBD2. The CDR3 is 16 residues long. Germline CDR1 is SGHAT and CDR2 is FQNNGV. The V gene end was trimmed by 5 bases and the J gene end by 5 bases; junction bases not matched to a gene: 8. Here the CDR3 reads CASSPATSGNHNEQFF. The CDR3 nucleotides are TGTGCCAGCAGCCCCGCGACTAGCGGGAACCACAATGAGCAGTTCTTC.

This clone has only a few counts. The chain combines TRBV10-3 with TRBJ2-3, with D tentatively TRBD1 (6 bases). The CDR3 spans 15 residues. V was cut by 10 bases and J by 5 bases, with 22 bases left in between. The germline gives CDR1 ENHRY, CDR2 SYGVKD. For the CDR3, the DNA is TGTGCCACCCTGGGGGCCGCTACCAGCCTAGATACGCAGTATTTT. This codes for CATLGAATSLDTQYF.

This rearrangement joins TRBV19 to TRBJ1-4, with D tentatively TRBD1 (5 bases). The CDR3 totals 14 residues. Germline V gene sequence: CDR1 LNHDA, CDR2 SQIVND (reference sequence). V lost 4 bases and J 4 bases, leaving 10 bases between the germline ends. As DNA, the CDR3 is TGTGCCAGTAGTAGGGGGACCTTTAATGAAAAACTGTTTTTT. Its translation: CASSRGTFNEKLFF.

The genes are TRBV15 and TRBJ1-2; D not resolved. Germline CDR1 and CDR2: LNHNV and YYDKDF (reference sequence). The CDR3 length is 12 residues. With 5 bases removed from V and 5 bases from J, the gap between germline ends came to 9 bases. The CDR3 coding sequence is TGTGCCACCAGCTCCCTCGGTTATGGCTACACCTTC. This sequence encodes CATSSLGYGYTF.

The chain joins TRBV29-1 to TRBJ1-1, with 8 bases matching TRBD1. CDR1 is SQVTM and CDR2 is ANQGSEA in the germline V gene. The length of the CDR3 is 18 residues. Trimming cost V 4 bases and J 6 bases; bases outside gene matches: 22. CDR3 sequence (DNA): TGCAGCGTTGTGAGCAGGGGGCATCTTTTCCATCAAAGTTCTGAAGCTTTCTTT. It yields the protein CSVVSRGHLFHQSSEAFF.

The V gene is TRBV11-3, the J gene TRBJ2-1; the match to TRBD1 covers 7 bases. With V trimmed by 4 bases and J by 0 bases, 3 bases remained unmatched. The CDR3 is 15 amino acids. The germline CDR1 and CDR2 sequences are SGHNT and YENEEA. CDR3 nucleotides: TGTGCCAGCAGCTCCCCAGGGGGCTCCTACAATGAGCAGTTCTTC. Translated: CASSSPGGSYNEQFF.

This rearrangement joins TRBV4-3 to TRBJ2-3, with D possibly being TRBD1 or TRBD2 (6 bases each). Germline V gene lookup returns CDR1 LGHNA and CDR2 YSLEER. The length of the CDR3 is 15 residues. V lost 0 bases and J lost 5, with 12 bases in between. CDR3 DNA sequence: TGCGCCAGCAGCCAAGATTTCGGGGGCCGAGATACGCAGTATTTT. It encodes CASSQDFGGRDTQYF.

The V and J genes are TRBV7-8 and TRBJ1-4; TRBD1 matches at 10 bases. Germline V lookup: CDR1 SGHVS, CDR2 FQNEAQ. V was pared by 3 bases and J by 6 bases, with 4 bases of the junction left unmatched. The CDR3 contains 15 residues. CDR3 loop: CASSFPGQGDEKLFF. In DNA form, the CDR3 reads TGTGCCAGCAGCTTTCCCGGACAGGGGGATGAAAAACTGTTTTTT.

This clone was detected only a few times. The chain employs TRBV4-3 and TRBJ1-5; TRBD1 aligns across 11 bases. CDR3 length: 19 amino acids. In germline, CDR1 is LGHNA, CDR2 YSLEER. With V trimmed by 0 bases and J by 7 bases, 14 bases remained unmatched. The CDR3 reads CASSQDWTGGAGSGQPQHF. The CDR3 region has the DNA TGCGCCAGCAGCCAAGATTGGACAGGGGGCGCGGGTTCAGGACAGCCCCAGCATTTT.

The CDR3 bases are TGTGCCACCAGCAGTCCCGGACAGGGCTCTTTAGCCACCGGGGAGCTGTTTTTT. It encodes CATSSPGQGSLATGELFF. The chain links TRBV15 to TRBJ2-2, with TRBD1 matching over 8 bases. With 3 bases clipped from V and 4 bases from J, the junction kept 13 bases outside the gene matches. This CDR3 region has 18 residues. CDR1 and CDR2 from the germline V gene are LNHNV and YYDKDF (reference sequence). Full variable domain (rest looked up from reference TRBV15 and TRBJ2-2): DAMVIQNPRYQVTQFGKPVTLSCSQTLNHNVMYWYQQKSSQAPKLLFHYYDKDFNNEADTPDNFQSRRPNTSFCFLDIRSPGLGDTAMYLCATSSPGQGSLATGELFFGEGSRLTVL.

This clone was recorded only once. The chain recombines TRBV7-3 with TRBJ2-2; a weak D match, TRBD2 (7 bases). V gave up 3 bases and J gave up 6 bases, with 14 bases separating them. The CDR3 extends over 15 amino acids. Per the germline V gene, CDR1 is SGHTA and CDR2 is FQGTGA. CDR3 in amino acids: CASSLGAGEAGELFF. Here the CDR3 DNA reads TGTGCCAGCAGCTTGGGGGCGGGAGAAGCCGGGGAGCTGTTTTTT.

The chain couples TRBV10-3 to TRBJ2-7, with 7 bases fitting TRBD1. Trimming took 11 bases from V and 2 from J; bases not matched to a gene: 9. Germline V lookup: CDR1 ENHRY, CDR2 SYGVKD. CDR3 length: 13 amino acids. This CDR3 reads CAVSRQGAYEQYF. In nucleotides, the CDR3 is TGTGCCGTCTCTCGACAGGGTGCCTACGAGCAGTACTTC.

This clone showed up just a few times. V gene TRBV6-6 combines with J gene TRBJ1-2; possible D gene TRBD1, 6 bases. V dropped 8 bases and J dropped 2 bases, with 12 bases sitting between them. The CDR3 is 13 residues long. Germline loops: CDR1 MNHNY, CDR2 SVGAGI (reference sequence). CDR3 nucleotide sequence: TGTGCCAGCGGGGACACATACAACTATGGCTACACCTTC. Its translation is CASGDTYNYGYTF.

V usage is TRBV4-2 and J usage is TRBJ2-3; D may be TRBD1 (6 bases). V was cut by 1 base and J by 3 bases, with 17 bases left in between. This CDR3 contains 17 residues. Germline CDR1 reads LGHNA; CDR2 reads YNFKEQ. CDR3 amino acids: CASSQALLLRGTDTQYF. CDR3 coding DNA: TGTGCCAGCAGCCAAGCTTTACTCCTAAGGGGGACAGATACGCAGTATTTT.